This T cell receptor (beta chain) was sequenced in a study of beta chain features in type 1 diabetes. This clone has a handful of counts. The antigen remains unidentified. General study findings and limits: High-TCR-expressing cells could be over-represented by cDNA sequencing.

All of the isolated RNA was reverse transcribed, so expressed TCRB transcripts were sequenced. Repertoires were generated with immunoSEQ multiplex PCR, while TCRdb's copy carries only in-frame clones and drops some. Among about 900,000 clones listed, about a sixth were seen once. All of the sorted populations showed purity greater than 98%. The germline CDR1 and CDR2 sequences are SGHTA and FQGTGA. The CDR3 contains 15 residues. With V trimmed by 4 bases and J by 3 bases, 7 bases remained unmatched. Sequenced input: naive CD4+ T cells from blood. This clonotype originated in a woman aged 18-29 years in good health. The V and J genes are TRBV7-3 and TRBJ2-3, with TRBD2 matching 7 bases. The CDR3 nucleotides are TGTGCCAGCAGCTCCTCGGGACTAAGAACAGATACGCAGTATTTT. Amino acids: CASSSSGLRTDTQYF.